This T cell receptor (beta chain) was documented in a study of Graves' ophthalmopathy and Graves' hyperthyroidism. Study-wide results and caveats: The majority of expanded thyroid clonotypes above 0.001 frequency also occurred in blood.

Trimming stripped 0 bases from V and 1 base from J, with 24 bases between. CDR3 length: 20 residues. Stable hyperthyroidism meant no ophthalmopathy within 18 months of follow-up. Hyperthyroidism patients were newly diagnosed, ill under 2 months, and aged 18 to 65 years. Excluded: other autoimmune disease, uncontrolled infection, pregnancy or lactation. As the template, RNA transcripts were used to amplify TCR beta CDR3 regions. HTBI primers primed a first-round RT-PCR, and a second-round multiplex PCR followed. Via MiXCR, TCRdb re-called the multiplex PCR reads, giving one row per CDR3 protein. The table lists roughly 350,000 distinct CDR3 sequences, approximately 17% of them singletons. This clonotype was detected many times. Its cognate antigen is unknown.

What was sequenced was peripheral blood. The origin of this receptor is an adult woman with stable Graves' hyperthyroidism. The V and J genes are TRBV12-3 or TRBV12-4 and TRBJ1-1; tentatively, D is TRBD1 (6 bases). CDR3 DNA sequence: TGTGCCAGCAGTTTAGCTAGGTCGAGGGCCCCAGGGGTCTGGAACACTGAAGCTTTCTTT. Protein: CASSLARSRAPGVWNTEAFF.